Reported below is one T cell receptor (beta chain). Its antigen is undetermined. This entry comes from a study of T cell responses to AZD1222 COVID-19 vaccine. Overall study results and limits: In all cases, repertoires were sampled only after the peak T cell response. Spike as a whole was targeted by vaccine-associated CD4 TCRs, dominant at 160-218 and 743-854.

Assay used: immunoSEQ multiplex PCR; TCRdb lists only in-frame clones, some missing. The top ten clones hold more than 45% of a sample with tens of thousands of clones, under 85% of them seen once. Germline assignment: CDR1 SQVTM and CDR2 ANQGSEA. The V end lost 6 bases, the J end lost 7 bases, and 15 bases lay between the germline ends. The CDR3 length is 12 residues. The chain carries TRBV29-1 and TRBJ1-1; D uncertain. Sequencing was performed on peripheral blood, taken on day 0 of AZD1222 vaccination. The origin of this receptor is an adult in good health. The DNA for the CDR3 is TGCAGCGTGGGTCCCGGAGTTGGTGAAGCTTTCTTT. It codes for CSVGPGVGEAFF.